This record concerns one T cell receptor beta chain sequence. Its antigen is unknown. Indicated treatment: 10-day PBMC culture with coronavirus spike peptide pools or control peptides (ViraFEST assay). This entry comes from a study of vaccination and CD4 T cells after COVID-19. Study details: With a range of 35 to 161, the median interval from diagnosis to drawing post-COVID samples was 90 to 120 days.

Study outcomes and limitations: Median reactive clonotypes, those recognizing SARS-CoV-2, rose from 21 to 38, not significantly.

V lost 5 bases to trimming and J lost 6 bases, with 20 bases between them. The CDR3 extends over 15 amino acids. Germline V gene data show CDR1 as SGHAT and CDR2 as FQNNGV. Once obtained from cultured CD4+ T cells, the DNA was sequenced using the Oncomine TCR Beta short-read assay. Via MiXCR, TCRdb re-called the PCR reads, giving one row per CDR3 protein. This table has several thousand distinct CDR3 sequences, 40% to 45% appearing once. Sequenced: CD4+ T cells from blood, cultured in vitro. The chain has TRBV11-2 and TRBJ2-7; either TRBD1 or TRBD2 may supply D (6 bases each). This sequence was found in a human donor who had recovered from COVID-19. CDR3 coding DNA: TGTGCCAGCAGCCTAACGGGGGCCTCCATGGTCGAGCAGTACTTC. Protein: CASSLTGASMVEQYF. Full variable domain (rest looked up from reference TRBV11-2 and TRBJ2-7): EAGVAQSPRYKIIEKRQSVAFWCNPISGHATLYWYQQILGQGPKLLIQFQNNGVVDDSQLPKDRFSAERLKGVDSTLKIQPAKLEDSAVYLCASSLTGASMVEQYFGPGTRLTVT.